One and the same sample provided the 19 T cell receptor beta chains below, sequenced in a study of blood T cell repertoires in COVID-19. The table came from immunoSEQ multiplex PCR; TCRdb's copy has only in-frame clones and leaves some out. The sample gives 200,000 or so clones, about 80% of which show up once; about 1.3% is in the top ten. The sequenced sample consisted of PBMCs or T cells enriched from blood (not recorded which). The receptors were sampled from a woman aged 40 to 49 with acute COVID-19.

V and J are TRBV9 and TRBJ2-1; maybe TRBD2 (6 bases). V was cut by 0 bases and J by 7 bases, with 17 bases left in between. The CDR3 has 16 residues. Germline CDR1 SGDLS, CDR2 YYNGEE. As DNA, the CDR3 is TGTGCCAGCAGCGTAGTGATGGCGGGACCGGGGAATGAGCAGTTCTTC. This sequence encodes CASSVVMAGPGNEQFF.

The chain joins TRBV4-2 to TRBJ2-1; a possible D gene is TRBD1 (5 bases). The CDR3 loop spans 13 amino acids. V was shortened by 0 bases and J by 15 bases, with 15 bases between the two germline ends. CDR1 is LGHNA, CDR2 YNFKEQ, per germline. CDR3 region: CASSQDQVTARFF. The CDR3 DNA reads TGTGCCAGCAGCCAAGATCAGGTGACAGCCCGGTTCTTC.

The chain links TRBV29-1 to TRBJ1-4; 7 bases are a match to TRBD1. Germline V gene lookup returns CDR1 SQVTM and CDR2 ANQGSEA. V lost 5 bases to trimming and J lost 6 bases; unmatched junction nucleotides: 9. This CDR3 comprises 14 residues. The CDR3 nucleotides read TGCAGCGTTTTTCTAGGGACAGCCGATGAAAAACTGTTTTTT. Translation: CSVFLGTADEKLFF.

V gene TRBV19 combines with J gene TRBJ2-7, with 8 nucleotides matching TRBD2. Germline V gene data show CDR1 as LNHDA and CDR2 as SQIVND (reference sequence). V gave up 1 base and J gave up 5 bases; unmatched junction bases: 10. The CDR3 covers 16 residues. The CDR3 loop is CASSIGSRGVYNEQYF. The DNA of the CDR3 is TGTGCCAGTAGTATAGGCTCGCGGGGGGTTTACAACGAGCAGTACTTC.

The chain carries TRBV7-2 and TRBJ2-7, with a possible D match to TRBD1 (6 bases). V shed 1 base and J shed 2 bases, with 12 bases lying between them. Germline lookup yields CDR1 SGHTA and CDR2 FQGNSA. The CDR3 consists of 15 residues. CDR3 amino acids: CASSLVRGSTYEQYF. The CDR3 DNA reads TGTGCCAGCAGCTTAGTAAGGGGGAGCACCTACGAGCAGTACTTC.

The chain combines TRBV3-1 (or the pseudogene TRBV3-2) with TRBJ2-3, with a tentative D call TRBD2 (5 bases). In germline, CDR1 is LGHDT, CDR2 YNNKEL (reference sequence). V lost 4 bases, J lost 3 bases, and 17 bases lay in between. The length of the CDR3 is 16 residues. The CDR3 DNA is TGTGCCAGCAGCCCCAACCTTCGGCTAGCAACAGATACGCAGTATTTT. Translated: CASSPNLRLATDTQYF.

A note on this clone: In the same sample, other DNA sequences code for this CDR3. This sequence joins TRBV3-1 (or the pseudogene TRBV3-2) and TRBJ1-1, with a tentative D call TRBD1 (5 bases). This CDR3 contains 11 residues. V shed 8 bases and J shed 4 bases, with 8 bases lying between them. Germline V gene data show CDR1 as LGHDT and CDR2 as YNNKEL (reference sequence). The CDR3: CASRGGTEAFF. CDR3 nucleotide sequence: TGTGCCAGCCGGGGGGGCACTGAAGCTTTCTTT.

The rearrangement links TRBV9 to TRBJ2-5; a possible D gene is TRBD2 (5 bases). CDR1 and CDR2 (germline): SGDLS, YYNGEE. The CDR3 totals 13 residues. Trimming removed 2 bases at V and 4 bases at J, with 9 bases between. CDR3 protein: CASSVRGTETQYF. The CDR3 DNA follows: TGTGCCAGCAGCGTCCGGGGAACAGAGACCCAGTACTTC.

The chain recombines TRBV9 with TRBJ2-2; D may be TRBD1 (5 bases). CDR1 is SGDLS, CDR2 YYNGEE, per germline. The CDR3 covers 13 residues. V lost 4 bases and J lost 5, with 9 bases in between. The CDR3: CASSPPGTGELFF. The CDR3, as DNA: TGTGCCAGCAGCCCTCCAGGGACCGGGGAGCTGTTTTTT. The full variable domain, rest sourced from reference TRBV9 and TRBJ2-2, is DSGVTQTPKHLITATGQRVTLRCSPRSGDLSVYWYQQSLDQGLQFLIQYYNGEERAKGNILERFSAQQFPDLHSELNLSSLELGDSALYFCASSPPGTGELFFGEGSRLTVL.

In its sample, this clone was seen a few times. This chain's CDR3 is CAISESLGGYTF. In DNA, the CDR3 is TGTGCCATCAGTGAGTCGTTGGGCGGCTACACCTTC. The genes are TRBV10-3 and TRBJ1-2, with D unresolved. Germline CDR1 and CDR2: ENHRY and SYGVKD. The CDR3 consists of 12 residues. Trimming pared 0 bases from V and 8 bases from J, leaving 7 bases between.

This clone has only a few counts. This chain links TRBV5-4 with TRBJ1-6, with 9 bases lining up with TRBD1. Germline V gene lookup returns CDR1 SGHNT and CDR2 YYREEE (reference sequence). Trimming cost V 4 bases and J 10 bases; bases outside gene matches: 12. CDR3 length equals 16 residues. The CDR3: CASSHTFGTGKSPLHF. Written as DNA, the CDR3 is TGTGCCAGCAGCCACACCTTCGGGACAGGGAAATCACCCCTCCACTTT.

The J gene is TRBJ2-2, the V gene TRBV10-3; D ambiguous. This CDR3 region has 13 residues. Germline V gene lookup returns CDR1 ENHRY and CDR2 SYGVKD. V shed 0 bases and J shed 4 bases, with 3 bases lying between them. The DNA for the CDR3 is TGTGCCATCAGTGAGTCCGGCACCGGGGAGCTGTTTTTT. It is translated as CAISESGTGELFF.

The sample holds one count of this clone. V usage is TRBV10-1 and J usage is TRBJ2-3; 9 bases fit TRBD2. CDR1 WNHNN and CDR2 SYGVQD come from the germline V gene (reference sequence). CDR3 length: 16 amino acids. V dropped 2 bases and J dropped 3; count of bases not matched to a gene: 6. CDR3 in amino acids: CASSEGAGGPTDTQYF. For the CDR3, the DNA is TGCGCCAGCAGTGAGGGGGCGGGAGGGCCGACAGATACGCAGTATTTT.

This chain links TRBV7-9 with TRBJ2-3, with TRBD2 matching over 8 bases. The CDR3 loop spans 15 amino acids. Germline CDR1 SEHNR, CDR2 FQNEAQ (reference sequence). V trimming: 4 bases; J trimming: 6 bases; junction bases outside the gene matches: 9. CDR3 coding DNA: TGTGCCAGCAGCTCCGGGACTAGGGGTTTTGATACGCAGTATTTT. Its protein is CASSSGTRGFDTQYF.

The V call is TRBV15, the J call TRBJ2-5; perhaps TRBD2 as D (6 bases). Between the trimmed V and J ends, which lost 0 bases and 2 bases, there was a span of 13 bases. The V gene's germline CDR1 is LNHNV and CDR2 YYDKDF (reference sequence). The CDR3 runs 16 residues. The CDR3 sequence: CATSRDRAREQETQYF. The DNA of the CDR3 is TGTGCCACCAGCAGAGATCGGGCCCGGGAGCAAGAGACCCAGTACTTC.

CDR3 in DNA: TGTGCCAGCAGCCGTGGACATAACTACGAGCAGTACTTC. It encodes CASSRGHNYEQYF. This chain links TRBV7-8 with TRBJ2-7, with D maybe TRBD1 (5 bases). The CDR3 length is 13 residues. Looked up from germline, CDR1 is SGHVS and CDR2 is FQNEAQ. V was trimmed by 5 bases and J by 3 bases, leaving 11 bases between them.

The gene calls are TRBV3-1 (or the pseudogene TRBV3-2) and TRBJ1-1; D not resolved. Trimming pared 3 bases from V and 4 bases from J, leaving 12 bases between. Germline CDR1 reads LGHDT; CDR2 reads YNNKEL (reference sequence). The CDR3 length is 14 residues. The CDR3 protein is CASSQRRGFTEAFF. The CDR3 DNA follows: TGTGCCAGCAGCCAGCGGCGGGGTTTCACTGAAGCTTTCTTT.

This sequence joins TRBV27 and TRBJ1-6, with 8 bases that match TRBD1. The CDR3 loop spans 16 amino acids. CDR1 and CDR2 (germline): MNHEY, SMNVEV (reference sequence). With 5 bases clipped from V and 0 bases from J, the junction kept 3 bases outside the gene matches. DNA for the CDR3: TGTGCCAGCAGTGGACAGGGCAGCTCCTATAATTCACCCCTCCACTTT. The encoded protein is CASSGQGSSYNSPLHF.

This clone occurred a few times. J is TRBJ2-1 and V is TRBV28; 11 positions match TRBD2. The CDR3 is 20 amino acids. Germline loops: CDR1 MDHEN, CDR2 SYDVKM. The V segment lost 5 bases and the J segment 0 bases; nucleotides outside the gene matches: 15. DNA for the CDR3: TGTGCCAGCAGTCCGTCCGGGACTAGCGGCGGAGGGAGCTCCTACAATGAGCAGTTCTTC. Encoded protein: CASSPSGTSGGGSSYNEQFF.